This TCR beta chain was identified in a study of cytomegalovirus exposure and HLA in healthy donors. Primers: 60 Vbeta forward and 13 Jbeta reverse. The data were produced by immunoSEQ multiplex PCR, yet TCRdb's version contains in-frame clones alone and is incomplete. The table lists around 200,000 clones, 65% to 80% of them singletons. CDR3 length: 15 amino acids. Germline values: CDR1 SGHAT, CDR2 FQNNGV. The trim removed 5 bases at V and 6 bases at J, leaving 8 bases unmatched. The chain joins TRBV11-2 to TRBJ2-3; 10 nucleotides align to TRBD1. The sample was PBMCs. The TCR originated in a man aged 30 to 45 in good health and CMV-seropositive. CDR3 loop: CASSQDRGPQDTQYF. CDR3 nucleotides: TGTGCCAGCAGCCAAGACAGGGGGCCCCAGGATACGCAGTATTTT.